These 3 T cell receptor beta chains were sequenced from one sample in a study of follicular helper T cells after annual influenza vaccination. Clones were sequenced by immunoSEQ multiplex PCR, and TCRdb holds only the in-frame ones, with some missing. This sample yields about 8,300 clones, of which 75% to 85% are seen a single time; approximately 1.1% belongs to the top ten. Time point defined: 2014-2015 season, pre-vaccination. Sequenced here: CXCR5+ CD38- circulating T follicular helper cells from blood, sampled on the day of influenza vaccination. Subset in this sample: circulating Tfh, non-naive CD4+CXCR5+PD-1+ (ICOS+CD38+ or ICOS-CD38-). Receptors originate from an adult who received the influenza vaccine.

The V call is TRBV28, the J call TRBJ2-3; the D gene is possibly TRBD1 (6 bases). The CDR3 contains 13 residues. Germline V gene data show CDR1 as MDHEN and CDR2 as SYDVKM. The V and J ends lost 4 bases and 9 bases respectively, with 14 bases between them. The CDR3 spells CASSSSGTTTQYF. The CDR3 coding sequence is TGTGCCAGCAGTTCATCCGGGACAACGACGCAGTATTTT.

The DNA of the CDR3 is TGCGCCAGCAGCCAAGGCTGGGCCGGGGGGGCCTACGAGCAGTACTTC. It encodes CASSQGWAGGAYEQYF. V gene TRBV4-3 combines with J gene TRBJ2-7; 8 nucleotides agree with TRBD2. This CDR3 has 16 amino acids. The V gene's germline CDR1 is LGHNA and CDR2 YSLEER. V shed 1 base, J shed 2 bases, and the junction held 7 bases outside the gene matches.

This clone has a single count. V is TRBV21-1 and J is TRBJ2-2; the table's TRBD1 call for D was not verified on the DNA. TRBV21-1 counts as a pseudogene. The CDR3 is made up of 19 amino acids. CDR3 sequence reads: CASSKGVFWDVVVARGLFF. CDR3 coding DNA: TGTGCCAGCAGCAAAGGCGTCTTTTGGGATGTCGTCGTCGCCAGGGGGCTGTTTTTT.